This is a list of T cell receptor beta chains from one sample in a study of cytomegalovirus exposure and HLA in healthy donors. Method: immunoSEQ multiplex PCR; TCRdb's copy keeps in-frame clones and lacks some. This sample carries approximately 150,000 clones, about three fifths of them seen once, and the ten largest clones take roughly 6.4%. Sequenced input: PBMCs. The receptors were sampled from a woman in her fifties or sixties in good health and CMV-seropositive. CDR3s include the opening cysteine and the closing phenylalanine or tryptophan. Each record gives: CDR3 DNA, CDR3 protein, clone size, J gene, D gene, V gene. The D gene is left open where the match is weak. Size is omitted from some rows. Given values are once, few, many or a class for expanded clones.

TGTGCCATCAGCGCTAGAGACAGGGTGAGGGTGAACACTGAAGCTTTCTTT CAISARDRVRVNTEAFF . TRBJ1-1 TRBD1 TRBV10-3
TGCGCCAGCAGCGTATCATGGGACAGACAACTTAACACCGGGGAGCTGCTTTTT CASSVSWDRQLNTGELLF . TRBJ2-2 TRBD1 TRBV5-1
TGTGCCAGCAGCGTTGCGGACGGGGGAGCCTATGGCTACACCTTC CASSVADGGAYGYTF . TRBJ1-2 . TRBV9
TGTGCCAGCAAGCGGGAGTACGCAACCGGGGAGCTGTTTTTT CASKREYATGELFF . TRBJ2-2 TRBD2 TRBV27
TGTGCCAGCAGCCCCCCACGGACAGGGAACACTGAAGCTTTCTTT CASSPPRTGNTEAFF . TRBJ1-1 TRBD1 TRBV13
TGTGCCTGGGCCGGGGCGGGAGAGGTGGTCGGGGAGCTGTTTTTT CAWAGAGEVVGELFF . TRBJ2-2 TRBD2 TRBV30
TGTGCCAGCAGTAGGGACAGGGGCCCCGAAGAGACCCAGTACTTC CASSRDRGPEETQYF . TRBJ2-5 TRBD1 TRBV2
TGCGCCAGCAGCTTGCGCCTAGCGGGAGGAGAAAATGAGCAGTTCTTC CASSLRLAGGENEQFF . TRBJ2-1 TRBD2 TRBV5-1
TGCGCCAGCAGCTTGGATGGGACAGGGGCTCCGGGCGAGCAGTACTTC CASSLDGTGAPGEQYF . TRBJ2-7 TRBD1 TRBV5-1
TGTGCCAGTAGCCCACTCGCGGGAGGGTACAATGAGCAGTTCTTC CASSPLAGGYNEQFF . TRBJ2-1 TRBD2 TRBV19
TGTGCCAGCAGCACCTCCGGGACTAGCGAGACGTACCAAGAGACCCAGTACTTC CASSTSGTSETYQETQYF . TRBJ2-5 TRBD2 TRBV28
TGCAGCGTTGAAGTACCCGGAGGGGGGGTTGCCAATAATGGGCAGTTCTTC CSVEVPGGGVANNGQFF . TRBJ2-1 . TRBV29-1
TGCAGTGCCCCAGGGCATGAAAAACTGTTTTTT CSAPGHEKLFF once TRBJ1-4 . TRBV20-1
TGCGCCAGCAGAACAGGGGGCTCTGGAAACACCATATATTTT CASRTGGSGNTIYF . TRBJ1-3 TRBD1 TRBV10-2
TGTGCCAGCAGCTTGGCAGGGGGCATAAGACACACTGAAGCTTTCTTT CASSLAGGIRHTEAFF few TRBJ1-1 TRBD1 TRBV5-6
TGTGCCAGCAGCCCGAGGGAATCGAACACTGAAGCTTTCTTT CASSPRESNTEAFF . TRBJ1-1 . TRBV5-6
TGCGCCAGCAGCCAAGATCTGGGACAGGGAAGCACAGATACGCAGTATTTT CASSQDLGQGSTDTQYF few TRBJ2-3 TRBD1 TRBV4-3
TGTGCCAGCAGACCGGGACTAGCGGGAGGGCCGATCGCTTGGCTTTACAATGAGCAGTTCTTC CASRPGLAGGPIAWLYNEQFF . TRBJ2-1 TRBD2 TRBV27
TGTGCCAGCAGTAATAGACAGGGGGCGTCCGATGGCTACACCTTC CASSNRQGASDGYTF . TRBJ1-2 TRBD1 TRBV6-1
TGTGCCAGTAGCCCAGGGACAGTTCCCCCCCCCGAGCAGTTCTTC CASSPGTVPPPEQFF . TRBJ2-1 TRBD1 TRBV19
TGTGCCAGCAGCTTAGCCGGGACTAGCGGGTACGAGCAGTACTTC CASSLAGTSGYEQYF . TRBJ2-7 TRBD2 TRBV7-2
TGCGCCAGCAGCCAAGATAAGCGGAGCTCCTACAATGAGCAGTTCTTC CASSQDKRSSYNEQFF . TRBJ2-1 . TRBV4-3